The clone carrying this T cell receptor beta chain came up a few times. The junction departs from germline at one end; a sequencing error may be responsible. Unseparated into fractions, whole blood served as the source from which total RNA was extracted. Germline assignment: CDR1 LGHDT and CDR2 YNNKEL (reference sequence). This CDR3 has 15 amino acids. Authors' processing steps: Per sample, the median was roughly 96,000 TCRs, with values from roughly 23,000 to 640,000. TCRdb recomputed calls from the 5' RACE reads with MiXCR, one row per CDR3 protein. The V and J calls, along with clone size, are taken from TCRdb and not from the paper's own processing. The sample has roughly 110,000 distinct CDR3 sequences; around a fifth are singletons. These data belong to a study of human T cells and chemical hapten exposure.

The rearrangement links TRBV3-1 to TRBJ2-1, with a possible D match to TRBD2 (6 bases). This receptor was taken from a human donor in good health. CDR3 bases: TGTGCCAGCAGCGAAGAGCGGGCCTCCTACAATGAGCAGTTCTTC. Translating it yields CASSEERASYNEQFF.